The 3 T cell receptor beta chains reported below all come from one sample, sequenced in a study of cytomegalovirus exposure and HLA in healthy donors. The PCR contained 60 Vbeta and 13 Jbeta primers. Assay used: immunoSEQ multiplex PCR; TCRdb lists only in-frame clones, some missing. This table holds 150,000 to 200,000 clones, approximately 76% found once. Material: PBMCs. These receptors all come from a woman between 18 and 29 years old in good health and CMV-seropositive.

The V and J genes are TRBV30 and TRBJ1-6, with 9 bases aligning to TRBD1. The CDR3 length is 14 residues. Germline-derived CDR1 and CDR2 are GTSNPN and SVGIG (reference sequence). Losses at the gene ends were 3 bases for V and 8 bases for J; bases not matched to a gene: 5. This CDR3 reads CAWRKGQGDSPLHF. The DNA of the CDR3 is TGTGCCTGGAGAAAGGGACAGGGAGATTCACCCCTCCACTTT.

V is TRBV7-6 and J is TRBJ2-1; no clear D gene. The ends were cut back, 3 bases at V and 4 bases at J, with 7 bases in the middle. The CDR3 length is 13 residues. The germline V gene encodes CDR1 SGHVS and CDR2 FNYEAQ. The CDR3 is CASSFAEYNEQFF. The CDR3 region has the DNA TGTGCCAGCAGCTTTGCGGAATACAATGAGCAGTTCTTC. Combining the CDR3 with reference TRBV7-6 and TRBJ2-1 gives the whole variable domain GAGVSQSPRYKVTKRGQDVALRCDPISGHVSLYWYRQALGQGPEFLTYFNYEAQQDKSGLPNDRFSAERPEGSISTLTIQRTEQRDSAMYRCASSFAEYNEQFFGPGTRLTVL.

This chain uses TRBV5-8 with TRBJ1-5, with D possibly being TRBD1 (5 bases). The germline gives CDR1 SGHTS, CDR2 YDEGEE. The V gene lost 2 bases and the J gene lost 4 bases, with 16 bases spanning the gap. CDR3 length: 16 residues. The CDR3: CASSFGSPAGNQPQHF. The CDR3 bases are TGTGCCAGCAGCTTCGGCTCCCCCGCAGGGAATCAGCCCCAGCATTTT.